The present T cell receptor beta chain was sequenced within a study of naive and memory T cell subsets. Study outcomes and limitations: Potentially, T cell activation and differentiation skew this RNA-based measurement.

Four PCR rounds used nested alpha and beta constant region primers plus the SP2 primer. For blood and skin samples, reverse transcription used TCR alpha and beta constant primers. TCRdb reanalysed the 5' RACE reads using MiXCR and keeps one entry per CDR3 protein. The repertoire holds fewer than 40,000 distinct CDR3 sequences, 16% seen once, with about 2.4% in the top ten. A UMI-containing oligonucleotide was joined by 3' ligation to the TCR cDNA template. Unsorted total RNA, about 1 to 1000 ng, was DNase treated before reverse transcription. As concerns this clonotype: Its target is not known.

The TCR was taken from a female donor in good health.

In DNA, the CDR3 is TGTGCCACCAGCAGAGAACGGGGGTGGATCGAGACCCAGTACTTC. This codes for CATSRERGWIETQYF. The chain combines TRBV15 with TRBJ2-5; TRBD2 might be the D (6 bases). There are 15 residues in the CDR3. V shed 0 bases and J shed 5 bases, with 13 bases lying between them. Germline V gene lookup returns CDR1 LNHNV and CDR2 YYDKDF (reference sequence).